The text below deals with one T cell receptor beta chain. Its specificity is unknown. Time point specified: week 5, during vaccination. Doses consisted of 300 ug of mutant IDH1 20-mer peptide each, paired with topical imiquimod. The germline V gene has CDR1 LGHNA and CDR2 YNFKEQ. V was clipped by 5 bases and J by 5 bases; unmatched bases: 3. The CDR3 runs 14 residues. The data are from a study of a mutant IDH1 vaccine in newly diagnosed glioma. Using immunoSEQ multiplex PCR, the repertoire was profiled, and TCRdb retains in-frame clones only, with some absent. This table holds roughly 30,000 clones, approximately 86% found once.

The chain joins TRBV4-2 to TRBJ1-6; 7 positions match TRBD1. This sequence was found in a woman aged 40 to 55 with glioma. Some clones in this sample may be carry-over from other donors' samples. The sequencing used peripheral blood mononuclear cells (PBMCs), collected from a glioma patient whose treatment included an IDH1 peptide vaccine. CDR3 DNA sequence: TGTGCCAGCAGCAATACAGGGGATAATTCACCCCTCCACTTT. It yields the protein CASSNTGDNSPLHF.